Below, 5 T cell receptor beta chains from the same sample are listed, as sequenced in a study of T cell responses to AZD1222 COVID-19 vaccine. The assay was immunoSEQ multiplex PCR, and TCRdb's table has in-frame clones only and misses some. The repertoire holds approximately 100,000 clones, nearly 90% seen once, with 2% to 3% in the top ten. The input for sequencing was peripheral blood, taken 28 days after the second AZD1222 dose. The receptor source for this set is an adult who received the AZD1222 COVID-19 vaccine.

In DNA form, the CDR3 reads TGTGCCAGCAGCGTTGGACAGCCCAATCAGCCCCAGCATTTT. Residues: CASSVGQPNQPQHF. The chain uses TRBV7-9 and TRBJ1-5, with D possibly TRBD1 on 6 matching bases. The CDR3 has 14 residues. Looked up from germline, CDR1 is SEHNR and CDR2 is FQNEAQ (reference sequence). The germline V and J ends were trimmed by 5 bases and 3 bases, with 11 bases remaining between them.

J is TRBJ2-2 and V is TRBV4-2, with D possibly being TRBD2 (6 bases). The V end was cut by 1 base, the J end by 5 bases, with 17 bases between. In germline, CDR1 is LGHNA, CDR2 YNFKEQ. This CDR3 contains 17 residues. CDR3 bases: TGTGCCAGCAGCCAAGTCAGCCTAGCGAGTAGTACCGGGGAGCTGTTTTTT. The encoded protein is CASSQVSLASSTGELFF.

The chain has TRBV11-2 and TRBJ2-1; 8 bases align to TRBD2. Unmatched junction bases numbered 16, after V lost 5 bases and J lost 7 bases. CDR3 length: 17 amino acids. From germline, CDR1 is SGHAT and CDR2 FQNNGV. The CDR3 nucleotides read TGTGCCAGCAGCCCCCGAAGCCCGGGAGGGTCCAGGAATGAGCAGTTCTTC. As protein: CASSPRSPGGSRNEQFF.

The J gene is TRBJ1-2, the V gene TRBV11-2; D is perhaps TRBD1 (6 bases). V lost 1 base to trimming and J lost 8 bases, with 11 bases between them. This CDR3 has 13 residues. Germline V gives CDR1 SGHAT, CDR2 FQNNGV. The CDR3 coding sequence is TGTGCCAGCAGCTTAGGTAACAGGGAAGGCTACACCTTC. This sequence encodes CASSLGNREGYTF.

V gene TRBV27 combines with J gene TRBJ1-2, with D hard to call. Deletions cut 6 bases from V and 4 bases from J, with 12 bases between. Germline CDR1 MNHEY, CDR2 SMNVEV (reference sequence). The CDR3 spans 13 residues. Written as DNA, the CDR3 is TGTGCCAGCAGGCTACGGGGTTCCTATGGCTACACCTTC. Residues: CASRLRGSYGYTF.